Given below is one TCR beta chain in context. The data derive from a study of blood T cell repertoires in COVID-19. V was shortened by 3 bases and J by 9 bases, with 6 bases between the two germline ends. Germline CDR1 SGHAT, CDR2 FQNNGV. The CDR3 loop spans 11 amino acids. Profiled with immunoSEQ multiplex PCR; TCRdb holds only in-frame clones, not every one. The sample yields 120,000 or so clones, approximately 91% seen once. The chain carries TRBV11-2 and TRBJ2-1; D uncertain. The sample was peripheral blood. The sequence came from a woman older than 75 with acute or convalescent COVID-19. The CDR3 loop reads CASSFTTEQFF. DNA of the CDR3: TGTGCCAGCAGCTTTACTACTGAGCAGTTCTTC.